This T cell receptor (beta chain) was found in a study of CD8+ T cells in alopecia areata. Study-wide context: A regimen of oral tofacitinib, 5 to 10 mg twice daily, was given to treated patients. Notes on the study in general: Sequencing of scalp tissue also captures the resident alphabeta T cells of normal skin. Compared with normal scalp, lesional scalp had higher clonality and more expanded CD8+ clones.

Points on this clone: No antigen is known for it.

The CDR3 covers 15 residues. V was cut by 2 bases and J by 5 bases, with 18 bases left in between. Germline CDR1 reads SQVTM; CDR2 reads ANQGSEA. Reverse transcribed after extraction, RNA yielded cDNA as the sequencing template. The assay was immunoSEQ multiplex PCR, and TCRdb's table has in-frame clones only and misses some. The table includes roughly 140,000 clones, about 47% detected once. Alopecia areata patients gave lesional scalp punch biopsies and peripheral blood samples. This receptor was identified in a human donor with alopecia areata. The sequencing used CD4+ T cells sorted from blood, collected at week 0. The chain employs TRBV29-1 and TRBJ2-5; weak D call: TRBD1 (6 bases). The DNA of the CDR3 is TGCAGCGTTGAACGGCTGGAACAGGGTGGGGAGACCCAGTACTTC. Residues: CSVERLEQGGETQYF. The full variable domain, completed using reference TRBV29-1 and TRBJ2-5, is SAVISQKPSRDICQRGTSLTIQCQVDSQVTMMFWYRQQPGQSLTLIATANQGSEATYESGFVIDKFPISRPNLTFSTLTVSNMSPEDSSIYLCSVERLEQGGETQYFGPGTRLLVL.